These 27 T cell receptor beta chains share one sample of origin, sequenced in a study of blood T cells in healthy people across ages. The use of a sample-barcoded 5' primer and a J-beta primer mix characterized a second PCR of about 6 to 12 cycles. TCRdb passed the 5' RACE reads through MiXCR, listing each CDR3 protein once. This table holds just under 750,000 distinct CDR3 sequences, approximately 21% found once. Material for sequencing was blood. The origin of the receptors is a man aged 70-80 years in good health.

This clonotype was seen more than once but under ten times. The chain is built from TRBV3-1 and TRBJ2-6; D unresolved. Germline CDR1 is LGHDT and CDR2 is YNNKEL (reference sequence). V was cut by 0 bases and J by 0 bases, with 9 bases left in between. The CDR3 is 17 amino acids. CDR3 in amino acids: CASSQEGMGSGANVLTF. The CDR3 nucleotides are TGTGCCAGCAGCCAAGAAGGTATGGGCTCTGGGGCCAACGTCCTGACTTTC.

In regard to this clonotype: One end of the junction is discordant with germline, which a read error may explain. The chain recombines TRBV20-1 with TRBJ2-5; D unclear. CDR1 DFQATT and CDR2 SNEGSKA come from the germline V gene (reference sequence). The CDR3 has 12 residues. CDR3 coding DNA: TGCAGTGCTAGGCGCCCCCAAGAGGCCCAGTACTTC. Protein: CSARRPQEAQYF.

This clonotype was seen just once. The DNA of the CDR3 is TGTGCCAGTATGTCTAGTTTTGCTGATGAGCAGTTCTTC. This sequence encodes CASMSSFADEQFF. V is TRBV19 and J is TRBJ2-1; D ambiguous. This CDR3 has 13 amino acids. Germline V gene lookup returns CDR1 LNHDA and CDR2 SQIVND (reference sequence). Trimming left V 7 bases short and J 8 bases short, with 15 bases between.

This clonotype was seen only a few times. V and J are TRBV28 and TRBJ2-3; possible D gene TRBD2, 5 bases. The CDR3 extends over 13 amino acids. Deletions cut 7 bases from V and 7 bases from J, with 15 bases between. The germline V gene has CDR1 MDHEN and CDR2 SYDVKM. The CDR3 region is CASNRERKNTQYF. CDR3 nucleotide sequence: TGTGCCAGCAATAGGGAGCGGAAGAATACGCAGTATTTT.

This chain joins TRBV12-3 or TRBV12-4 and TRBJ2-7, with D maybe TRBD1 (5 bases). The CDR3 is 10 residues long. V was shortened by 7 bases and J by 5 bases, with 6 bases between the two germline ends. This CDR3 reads CASKGDEQYF. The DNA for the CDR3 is TGTGCCAGCAAAGGGGACGAGCAGTACTTC.

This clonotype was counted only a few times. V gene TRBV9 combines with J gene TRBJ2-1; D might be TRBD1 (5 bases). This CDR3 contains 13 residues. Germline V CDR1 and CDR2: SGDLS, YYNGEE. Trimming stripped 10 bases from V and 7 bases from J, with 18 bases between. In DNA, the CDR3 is TGTGCCCCCTCGCCCCCAGGGATGAATGAGCAGTTCTTC. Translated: CAPSPPGMNEQFF.

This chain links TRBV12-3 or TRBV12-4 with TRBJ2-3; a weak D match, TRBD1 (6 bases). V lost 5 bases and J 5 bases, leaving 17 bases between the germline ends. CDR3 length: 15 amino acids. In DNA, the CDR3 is TGTGCCAGCAGTCCGACAGGAGTCAGGGGAGATACGCAGTATTTT. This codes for CASSPTGVRGDTQYF.

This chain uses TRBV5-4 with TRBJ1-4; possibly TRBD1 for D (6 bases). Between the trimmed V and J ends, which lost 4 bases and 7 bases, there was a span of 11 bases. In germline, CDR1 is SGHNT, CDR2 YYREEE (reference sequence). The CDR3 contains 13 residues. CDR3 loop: CASSRDIGEKLFF. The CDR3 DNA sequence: TGTGCCAGCAGCCGGGACATAGGTGAAAAACTGTTTTTT.

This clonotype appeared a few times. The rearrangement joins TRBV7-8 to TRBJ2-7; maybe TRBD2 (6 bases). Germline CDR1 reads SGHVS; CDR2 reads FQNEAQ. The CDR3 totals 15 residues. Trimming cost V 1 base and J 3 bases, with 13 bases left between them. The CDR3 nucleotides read TGTGCCAGCAGCTTAGGACTAGGTCTAGTCTACGAGCAGTACGTC. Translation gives CASSLGLGLVYEQYV.

The CDR3 is CASSTRPGHLNTEAFF. The DNA of the CDR3 is TGTGCCAGCAGCACTCGACCGGGACACCTGAACACTGAAGCTTTCTTT. This chain joins TRBV21-1 and TRBJ1-1; TRBD1, the D gene given by the table, was not confirmed from the DNA. TRBV21-1 is marked as a pseudogene. The CDR3 consists of 16 residues.

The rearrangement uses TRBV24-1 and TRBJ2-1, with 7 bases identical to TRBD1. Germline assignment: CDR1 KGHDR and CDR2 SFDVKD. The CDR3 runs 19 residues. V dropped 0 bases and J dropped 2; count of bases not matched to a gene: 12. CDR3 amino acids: CATSDLPERTGVPYNEQFF. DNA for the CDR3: TGTGCCACCAGTGATTTGCCGGAAAGAACAGGGGTCCCCTACAATGAGCAGTTCTTC.

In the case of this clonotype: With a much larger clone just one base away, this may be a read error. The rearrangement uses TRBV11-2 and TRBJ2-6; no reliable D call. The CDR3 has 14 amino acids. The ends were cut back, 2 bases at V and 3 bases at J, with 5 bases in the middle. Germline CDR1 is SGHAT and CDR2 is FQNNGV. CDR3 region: CASSLLFGANVLTF. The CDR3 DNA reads TGTGCCAGCAGCTTACTCTTTGGGGCCAACGTCCTGACTTTC. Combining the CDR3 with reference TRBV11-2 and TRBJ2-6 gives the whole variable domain EAGVAQSPRYKIIEKRQSVAFWCNPISGHATLYWYQQILGQGPKLLIQFQNNGVVDDSQLPKDRFSAERLKGVDSTLKIQPAKLEDSAVYLCASSLLFGANVLTFGAGSRLTVL.

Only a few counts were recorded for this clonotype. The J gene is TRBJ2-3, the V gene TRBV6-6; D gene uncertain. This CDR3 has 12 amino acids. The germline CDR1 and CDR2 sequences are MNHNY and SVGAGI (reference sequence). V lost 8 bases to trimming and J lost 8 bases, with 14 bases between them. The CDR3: CASCAAPVTQYF. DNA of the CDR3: TGTGCCAGCTGCGCGGCTCCTGTTACGCAGTATTTT.

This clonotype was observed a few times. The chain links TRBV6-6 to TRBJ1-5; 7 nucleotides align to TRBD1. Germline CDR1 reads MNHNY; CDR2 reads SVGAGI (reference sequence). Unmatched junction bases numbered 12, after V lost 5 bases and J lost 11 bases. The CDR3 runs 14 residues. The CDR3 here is CASSRDRETTAQHF. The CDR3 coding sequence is TGTGCCAGCAGTCGTGACAGGGAGACTACGGCCCAGCATTTT.

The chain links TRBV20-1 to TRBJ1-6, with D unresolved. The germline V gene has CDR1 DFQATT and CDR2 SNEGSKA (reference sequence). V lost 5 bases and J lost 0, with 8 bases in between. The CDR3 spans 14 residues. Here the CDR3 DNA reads TGCAGTGCTTGGTTGAGCTCCTATAATTCACCCCTCCACTTT. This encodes CSAWLSSYNSPLHF.

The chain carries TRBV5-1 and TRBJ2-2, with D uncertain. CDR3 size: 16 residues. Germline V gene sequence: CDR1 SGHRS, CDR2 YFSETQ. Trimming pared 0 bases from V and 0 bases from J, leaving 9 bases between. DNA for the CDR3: TGCGCCAGCAGCTTGGCGCCAGCCTCGAACACCGGGGAGCTGTTTTTT. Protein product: CASSLAPASNTGELFF.

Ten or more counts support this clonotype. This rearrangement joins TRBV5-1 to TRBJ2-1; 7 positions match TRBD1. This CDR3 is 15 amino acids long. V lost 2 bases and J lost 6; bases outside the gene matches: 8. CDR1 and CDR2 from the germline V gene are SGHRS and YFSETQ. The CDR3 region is CASSLDDRVSNEQFF. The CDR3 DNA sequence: TGCGCCAGCAGCTTAGACGACAGGGTCTCCAATGAGCAGTTCTTC.

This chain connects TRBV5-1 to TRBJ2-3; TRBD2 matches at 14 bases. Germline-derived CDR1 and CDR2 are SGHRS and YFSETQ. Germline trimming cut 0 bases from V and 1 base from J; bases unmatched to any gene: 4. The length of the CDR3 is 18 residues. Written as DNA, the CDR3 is TGCGCCAGCAGCTTGGCCTGGACTAGCGGGGGGCGCACAGATACGCAGTATTTT. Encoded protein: CASSLAWTSGGRTDTQYF.

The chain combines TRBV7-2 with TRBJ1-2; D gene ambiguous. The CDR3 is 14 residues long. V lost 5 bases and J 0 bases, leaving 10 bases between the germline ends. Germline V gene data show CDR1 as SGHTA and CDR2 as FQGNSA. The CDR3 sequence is CASSPLRPNYGYTF. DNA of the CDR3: TGTGCCAGCAGCCCTCTGAGACCTAACTATGGCTACACCTTC.

CDR3 residues: CAWSVGETQYF. CDR3 sequence (DNA): TGTGCCTGGAGTGTAGGGGAGACCCAGTACTTC. The genes are TRBV30 and TRBJ2-5; no clear D. Trimming took 0 bases from V and 5 from J, leaving 4 bases between them. The CDR3 is 11 residues long. Per the germline V gene, CDR1 is GTSNPN and CDR2 is SVGIG (reference sequence).

CDR3 DNA: TGTGCCAGCTCTCAAGGGACAAGGAACAATCAGCCCCAGCATTTT. Protein product: CASSQGTRNNQPQHF. This sequence joins TRBV18 and TRBJ1-5, with D maybe TRBD1 (6 bases). CDR1 KGHSH and CDR2 LQKENI come from the germline V gene. CDR3 length equals 15 residues. The V end lost 6 bases, the J end lost 3 bases, and 15 bases lay between the germline ends.

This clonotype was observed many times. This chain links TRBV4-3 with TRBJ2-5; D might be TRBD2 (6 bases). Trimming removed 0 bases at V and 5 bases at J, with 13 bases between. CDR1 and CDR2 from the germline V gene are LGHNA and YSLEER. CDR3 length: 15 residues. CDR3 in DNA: TGCGCCAGCAGCCAAGATCACGGGGGTGGTGAGACCCAGTACTTC. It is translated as CASSQDHGGGETQYF.

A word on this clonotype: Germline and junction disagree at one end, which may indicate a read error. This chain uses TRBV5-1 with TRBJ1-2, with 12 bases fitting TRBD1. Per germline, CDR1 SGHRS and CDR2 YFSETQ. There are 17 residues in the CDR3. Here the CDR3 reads CASSTVPGQGANCGYAF. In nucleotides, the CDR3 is TGCGCCAGCAGCACAGTCCCGGGACAGGGGGCCAACTGTGGCTACGCCTTC.

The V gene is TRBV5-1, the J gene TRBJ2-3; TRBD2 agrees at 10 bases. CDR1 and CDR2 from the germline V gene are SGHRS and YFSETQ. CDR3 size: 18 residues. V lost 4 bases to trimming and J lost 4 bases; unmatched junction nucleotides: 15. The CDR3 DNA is TGCGCCAGCAGCCTGGCTAGCGGGGGCCCATCATCCTCAGATACGCAGTATTTT. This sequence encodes CASSLASGGPSSSDTQYF. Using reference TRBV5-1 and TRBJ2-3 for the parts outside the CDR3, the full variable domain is KAGVTQTPRYLIKTRGQQVTLSCSPISGHRSVSWYQQTPGQGLQFLFEYFSETQRNKGNFPGRFSGRQFSNSRSEMNVSTLELGDSALYLCASSLASGGPSSSDTQYFGPGTRLTVL.

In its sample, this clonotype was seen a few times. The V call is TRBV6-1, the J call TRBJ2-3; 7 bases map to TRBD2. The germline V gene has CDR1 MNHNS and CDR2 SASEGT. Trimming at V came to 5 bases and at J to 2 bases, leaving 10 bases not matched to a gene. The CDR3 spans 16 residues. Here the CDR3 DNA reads TGTGCCAGCAGTACCGGCCGAGCGGGAAACACAGATACGCAGTATTTT. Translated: CASSTGRAGNTDTQYF.

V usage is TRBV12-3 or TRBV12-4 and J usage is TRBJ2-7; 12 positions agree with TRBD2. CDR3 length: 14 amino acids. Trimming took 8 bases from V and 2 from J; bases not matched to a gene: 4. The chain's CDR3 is CASALAGGTYEQYV. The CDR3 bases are TGTGCCAGCGCACTAGCGGGAGGAACCTACGAGCAGTACGTC.

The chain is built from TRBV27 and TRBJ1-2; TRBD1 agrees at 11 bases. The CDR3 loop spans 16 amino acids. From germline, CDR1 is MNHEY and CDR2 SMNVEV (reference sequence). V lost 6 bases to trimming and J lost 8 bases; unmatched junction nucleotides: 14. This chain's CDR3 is CASRTGTGGLSGGYTF. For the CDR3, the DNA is TGTGCCAGCAGGACCGGGACAGGGGGTCTTAGTGGAGGCTACACCTTC.